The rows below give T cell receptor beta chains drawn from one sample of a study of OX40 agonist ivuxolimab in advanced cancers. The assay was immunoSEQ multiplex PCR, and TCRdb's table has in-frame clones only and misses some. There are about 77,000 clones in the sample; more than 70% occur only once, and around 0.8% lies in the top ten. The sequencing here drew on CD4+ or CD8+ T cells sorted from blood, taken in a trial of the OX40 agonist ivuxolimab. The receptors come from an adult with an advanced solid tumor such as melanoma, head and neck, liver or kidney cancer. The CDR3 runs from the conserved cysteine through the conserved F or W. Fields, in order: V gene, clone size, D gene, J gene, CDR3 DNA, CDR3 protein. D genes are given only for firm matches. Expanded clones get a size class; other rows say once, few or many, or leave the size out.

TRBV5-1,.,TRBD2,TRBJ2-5,TGCGCCAGCAGCTTAGGGACTAGCGGGGGCCTTGTAGAGACCCAGTACTTC,CASSLGTSGGLVETQYF
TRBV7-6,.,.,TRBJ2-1,TGTGCCGGCAGCTTAGGGGGGAGCTCCTACAATGAGCAGTTCTTC,CAGSLGGSSYNEQFF
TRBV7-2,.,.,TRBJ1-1,TGTGCCAGCAGCTTAGGCGACAGAGGGAACACTGAAGCTTTCTTT,CASSLGDRGNTEAFF
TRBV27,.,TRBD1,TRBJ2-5,TGTGCCAGCAGTTTATCAGGGACAGCTGGTTCAGAGACCCAGTACTTC,CASSLSGTAGSETQYF
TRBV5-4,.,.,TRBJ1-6,TGTGCCAGCAGCTTGGAAAGGGCTCGTTCACCCCTCCACTTT,CASSLERARSPLHF
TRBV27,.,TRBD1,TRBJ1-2,TGTGCCAGCAGTTCGGGACAGGCCCTCTATGGCTACACCTTC,CASSSGQALYGYTF
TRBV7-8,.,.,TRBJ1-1,TGTGCCAGCAGCTCCGACGGGCTGGGCACTGAAGCTTTCTTT,CASSSDGLGTEAFF
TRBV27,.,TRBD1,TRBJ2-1,TGTGCCAGCAGTTCTCCGACAGGGGTCAATGAGCAGTTCTTC,CASSSPTGVNEQFF
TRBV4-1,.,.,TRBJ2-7,TGCGCCAGCAGCCAAATACAGGGAGATTCCTACGAGCAGTACTTC,CASSQIQGDSYEQYF
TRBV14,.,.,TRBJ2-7,TGTGCCAGCAGCCAAGTGGGGACATCTTCCTACGAGCAGTACTTC,CASSQVGTSSYEQYF
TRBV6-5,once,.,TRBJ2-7,TGTGCCAGCAGTTACTCGACCACAGGCTACGAGCAGTACTTC,CASSYSTTGYEQYF
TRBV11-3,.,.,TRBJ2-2,TGTGCCAGCAGCTGGCCGTACACCGGGGAGCTGTTTTTT,CASSWPYTGELFF
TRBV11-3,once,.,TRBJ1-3,TGTGCCAGCAGCTTAGAAATTGGAAACACCATATATTTT,CASSLEIGNTIYF
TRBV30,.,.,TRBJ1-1,TGTGCCTGGAAGAGGGTGAGTGAAGCTTTCTTT,CAWKRVSEAFF
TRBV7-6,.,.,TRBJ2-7,TGTGCCAGCAGCGCCCGGGGCCGGGAGCAGTACTTC,CASSARGREQYF
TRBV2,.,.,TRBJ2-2,TGTGCCAGCAGTGGCCTTGGGTACGGGGAGCTGTTTTTT,CASSGLGYGELFF
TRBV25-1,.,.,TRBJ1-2,TGTGCCAGCAGTATACAAGGGGGATTCTATGGCTACACCTTC,CASSIQGGFYGYTF
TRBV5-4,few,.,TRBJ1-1,TGTGCCAGCAGCTGGGAAGGAGCCAGCAACACTGAAGCTTTCTTT,CASSWEGASNTEAFF
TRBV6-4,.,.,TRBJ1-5,TGTGCCAGCAGTGAGCAGGGCGGCGGGCCCCAGCATTTT,CASSEQGGGPQHF
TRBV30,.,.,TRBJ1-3,TGTGCCTGGAGTGATCGGGGGGCGAGCTCTGGAAACACCATATATTTT,CAWSDRGASSGNTIYF
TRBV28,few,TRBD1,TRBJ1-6,TGTGCCAGCAGTCCTCTATCCGGACAGGGGCATAATTCACCCCTCCACTTT,CASSPLSGQGHNSPLHF
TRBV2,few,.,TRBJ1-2,TGTGCCAGCAGGCAGGCTAACTATGGCTACACCTTC,CASRQANYGYTF
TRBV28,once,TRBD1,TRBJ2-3,TGTGCCAGCAGTGACCGACAGGGGTATACAGATACGCAGTATTTT,CASSDRQGYTDTQYF
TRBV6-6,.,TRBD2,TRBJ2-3,TGTGCCAGCAGAAGAGCAGCGGGGGAAGATACGCAGTATTTT,CASRRAAGEDTQYF
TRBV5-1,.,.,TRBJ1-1,TGCGCCAGCAGCTTTCTGGCAGGCCTGAACACTGAAGCTTTCTTT,CASSFLAGLNTEAFF
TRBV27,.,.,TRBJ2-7,TGTGCCAGCAGTTTTTCCCCTCCGGGGGAGCAGTACTTC,CASSFSPPGEQYF
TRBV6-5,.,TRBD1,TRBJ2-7,TGTGCCAGCAGTACCCGGGACAGGGACTACGAGCAGTACTTC,CASSTRDRDYEQYF